The next 21 T cell receptor beta chains were all read from a single sample in a study of blood T cell repertoires in COVID-19. Assay used: immunoSEQ multiplex PCR; TCRdb lists only in-frame clones, some missing. This sample has around 70,000 clones, with over 80% found just once. The sample consisted of peripheral blood. These receptors all come from a woman in her sixties with acute or convalescent COVID-19.

This rearrangement joins TRBV11-1 to TRBJ2-2; 7 nucleotides align to TRBD2. The V and J ends lost 5 bases and 8 bases, in that order; junction bases with no gene match: 11. CDR3 length equals 15 residues. Germline CDR1 reads SGHAT; CDR2 reads FQDESV (reference sequence). In DNA form, the CDR3 reads TGTGCCAGCAGCGGACTAGGGGATTGGTCTGGGGAGCTGTTTTTT. Protein product: CASSGLGDWSGELFF.

This clone has just one count. This chain joins TRBV9 and TRBJ1-4; no clear D. The germline CDR1 and CDR2 sequences are SGDLS and YYNGEE. CDR3 length: 14 residues. The ends were cut back, 4 bases at V and 2 bases at J, with 9 bases in the middle. DNA for the CDR3: TGTGCCAGCAGCCCTTCGGGGACTAATGAAAAACTGTTTTTT. Translation gives CASSPSGTNEKLFF.

This clone has only a few counts. This chain connects TRBV19 to TRBJ1-2, with 7 nucleotides matching TRBD1. V gave up 7 bases and J gave up 3 bases; unmatched junction bases: 14. CDR1 and CDR2 (germline): LNHDA, SQIVND (reference sequence). The CDR3 extends over 16 amino acids. CDR3 bases: TGTGCCAGTAAACGGGACAGTCGGAACCATTACTATGGCTACACCTTC. The encoded protein is CASKRDSRNHYYGYTF. The full variable domain, with the rest looked up from reference TRBV19 and TRBJ1-2, is DGGITQSPKYLFRKEGQNVTLSCEQNLNHDAMYWYRQDPGQGLRLIYYSQIVNDFQKGDIAEGYSVSREKKESFPLTVTSAQKNPTAFYLCASKRDSRNHYYGYTFGSGTRLTVV.

This clone was counted a few times. The gene calls are TRBV7-2 and TRBJ1-1; D may be TRBD1 (6 bases). The CDR3 loop spans 15 amino acids. Germline V gene lookup returns CDR1 SGHTA and CDR2 FQGNSA. V was shortened by 5 bases and J by 1 base, with 14 bases between the two germline ends. Here the CDR3 reads CASSPRGAGNTEAFF. For the CDR3, the DNA is TGTGCCAGCAGCCCCCGGGGGGCGGGGAACACTGAAGCTTTCTTT. The variable domain in full, completed from reference TRBV7-2 and TRBJ1-1, reads GAGVSQSPSNKVTEKGKDVELRCDPISGHTALYWYRQSLGQGLEFLIYFQGNSAPDKSGLPSDRFSAERTGGSVSTLTIQRTQQEDSAVYLCASSPRGAGNTEAFFGQGTRLTVV.

This clone was seen a single time. The V call is TRBV11-1, the J call TRBJ1-6, with a possible D match to TRBD1 (5 bases). V dropped 2 bases and J dropped 7 bases, with 12 bases sitting between them. This CDR3 is built from 15 residues. CDR1 SGHAT and CDR2 FQDESV come from the germline V gene (reference sequence). This CDR3 is CASSLRRGNNSPLHF. The CDR3 DNA reads TGTGCCAGCAGCTTAAGGAGGGGTAACAATTCACCCCTCCACTTT.

The CDR3 reads CASSSLSRSVVGETQYF. CDR3 in DNA: TGTGCCAGCAGCTCCCTTTCTCGGTCTGTCGTCGGGGAGACCCAGTACTTC. The rearrangement joins TRBV7-9 to TRBJ2-5; no reliable D call. Trimming shortened V by 4 bases and J by 5 bases, and 23 bases separated the two germline ends. The germline CDR1 and CDR2 sequences are SEHNR and FQNEAQ (reference sequence). There are 17 residues in the CDR3.

The rearrangement links TRBV11-2 to TRBJ2-1; 11 bases are shared with TRBD1. The CDR3 is 16 residues long. V lost 4 bases, J lost 10 bases, and 12 bases stayed unmatched. Germline loops: CDR1 SGHAT, CDR2 FQNNGV. The CDR3 DNA reads as TGTGCCAGCAGCTCAACTAGGACAGGGGGCATCGAGGAGCAGTTCTTC. Translating it yields CASSSTRTGGIEEQFF.

The chain uses TRBV19 and TRBJ2-1, with D tentatively TRBD1 (6 bases). Trimming pared 5 bases from V and 3 bases from J, leaving 11 bases between. Germline CDR1 is LNHDA and CDR2 is SQIVND (reference sequence). The CDR3 consists of 14 residues. CDR3 in DNA: TGTGCCAGTAGTTCAAAGACAGGCTACAATGAGCAGTTCTTC. Its protein product is CASSSKTGYNEQFF. The variable domain in full, with the rest retrieved from reference TRBV19 and TRBJ2-1, is DGGITQSPKYLFRKEGQNVTLSCEQNLNHDAMYWYRQDPGQGLRLIYYSQIVNDFQKGDIAEGYSVSREKKESFPLTVTSAQKNPTAFYLCASSSKTGYNEQFFGPGTRLTVL.

This clone appeared a few times. The gene calls are TRBV3-1 (or the pseudogene TRBV3-2) and TRBJ1-1; 9 bases match TRBD1. Germline V gives CDR1 LGHDT, CDR2 YNNKEL (reference sequence). The CDR3 length is 14 residues. V shed 4 bases, J shed 3 bases, and the junction held 3 bases outside the gene matches. The CDR3 reads CASSPYRGHTEAFF. CDR3 DNA: TGTGCCAGCAGCCCGTACAGGGGGCACACTGAAGCTTTCTTT.

The sample holds one count of this clone. The chain employs TRBV18 and TRBJ1-1, with 7 nucleotides matching TRBD1. The CDR3 covers 16 residues. V lost 3 bases, J lost 5 bases, and 12 bases stayed unmatched. The V gene's germline CDR1 is KGHSH and CDR2 LQKENI. CDR3 residues: CASSPNRGIRETEAFF. Here the CDR3 DNA reads TGTGCCAGCTCACCCAACAGGGGAATTCGGGAGACTGAAGCTTTCTTT.

This chain links TRBV2 with TRBJ1-2, with D possibly TRBD1 on 6 matching bases. This CDR3 is 15 amino acids long. The V gene's germline CDR1 is SNHLY and CDR2 FYNNEI. Trimming stripped 5 bases from V and 3 bases from J, with 16 bases between. The DNA of the CDR3 is TGTGCCAGCAGTCGTAACAGGGTGCGGGACTATGGCTACACCTTC. Translation gives CASSRNRVRDYGYTF.

V is TRBV19 and J is TRBJ1-5; 9 positions match TRBD1. V was pared by 7 bases and J by 5 bases, with 12 bases of the junction left unmatched. The CDR3 sequence is 16 residues long. CDR1 and CDR2 (germline): LNHDA, SQIVND (reference sequence). The CDR3 loop is CASKTGTGGAHQPQHF. The DNA for the CDR3 is TGTGCCAGTAAGACCGGAACAGGGGGCGCCCATCAGCCCCAGCATTTT.

The chain is built from TRBV5-1 and TRBJ1-1, with D hard to call. Trimming left V 0 bases short and J 1 base short, with 13 bases between. Germline CDR1 reads SGHRS; CDR2 reads YFSETQ. This CDR3 has 16 amino acids. CDR3 loop: CASSLVTFQTNTEAFF. The DNA for the CDR3 is TGCGCCAGCAGCTTGGTGACATTTCAAACGAACACTGAAGCTTTCTTT.

The rearrangement uses TRBV19 and TRBJ1-1; D might be TRBD1 (6 bases). The ends were cut back, 3 bases at V and 1 base at J, with 9 bases in the middle. Germline V gene sequence: CDR1 LNHDA, CDR2 SQIVND (reference sequence). The CDR3 is made up of 14 amino acids. CDR3 residues: CASSMTGQNTEAFF. The CDR3 DNA is TGTGCCAGTAGTATGACAGGCCAGAACACTGAAGCTTTCTTT.

The chain recombines TRBV2 with TRBJ2-7, with TRBD1 matching 9 bases. Germline V gene data show CDR1 as SNHLY and CDR2 as FYNNEI. This CDR3 comprises 16 residues. J gave up 0 bases and V 3 bases, and 6 bases lay outside the gene matches. The CDR3: CASSDRDRASSYEQYF. The CDR3 DNA reads TGTGCCAGCAGTGATAGGGACAGGGCGAGCTCCTACGAGCAGTACTTC.

The chain couples TRBV3-1 (or the pseudogene TRBV3-2) to TRBJ1-3, with 7 bases matching TRBD1. The CDR3 loop spans 17 amino acids. Germline loops: CDR1 LGHDT, CDR2 YNNKEL (reference sequence). V was pared by 4 bases and J by 0 bases, with 9 bases of the junction left unmatched. In DNA, the CDR3 is TGTGCCAGCAGCCCGTATACAGGGGCTTCCTCTGGAAACACCATATATTTT. It translates to CASSPYTGASSGNTIYF.

J is TRBJ2-2 and V is TRBV19, with D hard to call. CDR1 and CDR2 from the germline V gene are LNHDA and SQIVND (reference sequence). V was trimmed by 2 bases and J by 2 bases, leaving 6 bases between them. This CDR3 comprises 14 residues. The CDR3 reads CASSIPQNTGELFF. CDR3 nucleotides: TGTGCCAGTAGTATACCCCAAAACACCGGGGAGCTGTTTTTT.

This clone was found a few times. The chain recombines TRBV23-1 with TRBJ2-7, with TRBD1 as a possible D gene (5 bases). TRBV23-1 falls under the ORF class, with uncertain function. This CDR3 spans 13 amino acids. The V and J ends lost 2 bases and 3 bases respectively, with 8 bases between them. CDR3: CASSQDSYYEQYF. CDR3 nucleotides: TGCGCCAGCAGTCAAGACAGCTACTACGAGCAGTACTTC.

The rearrangement joins TRBV4-2 to TRBJ2-7; 7 positions match TRBD1. Losses at the gene ends were 3 bases for V and 5 bases for J; bases not matched to a gene: 4. The CDR3 is made up of 13 amino acids. Germline V lookup: CDR1 LGHNA, CDR2 YNFKEQ. The CDR3, as DNA: TGTGCCAGCAGCCAGGGGACAGCGAACGAGCAGTACTTC. Translation gives CASSQGTANEQYF.

This rearrangement joins TRBV30 to TRBJ1-6; no clear D gene. This CDR3 is 15 amino acids long. CDR1 and CDR2 (germline): GTSNPN, SVGIG (reference sequence). V lost 2 bases to trimming and J lost 5 bases, with 13 bases between them. In DNA form, the CDR3 reads TGTGCCTGGAGTCCCCGTGGAGGACATAATTCACCCCTCCACTTT. Residues: CAWSPRGGHNSPLHF.

This clone was seen only once. The chain links TRBV3-1 (or the pseudogene TRBV3-2) to TRBJ1-1; D is perhaps TRBD1 (5 bases). Germline lookup yields CDR1 LGHDT and CDR2 YNNKEL (reference sequence). Trimming removed 3 bases from V and 10 bases from J, with 12 bases in between. The CDR3 length is 12 residues. In DNA, the CDR3 is TGTGCCAGCAGCCAGGGATTGGGGGGAGCTTTCTTT. Amino acids: CASSQGLGGAFF.